The clone carrying this T cell receptor (beta chain) was observed a handful of times. Antigen: not known. CDR3 size: 15 residues. The junction had 7 bases not matched to a gene; V was cut back by 3 bases and J by 2 bases. Germline V gene sequence: CDR1 SGDLS, CDR2 YYNGEE. The entry originates in a study of beta chain features in type 1 diabetes. The study's findings and limits: Because the template was cDNA, high-expressing cells might be over-represented. Patients with type 1 diabetes carried fewer insertions and had more deletions at their VDJ junctions. When Type 1 diabetes patients were examined, their TCRB CDR3s proved moderately but significantly shorter in all four CD4+ subsets.

Sequencing targeted expressed TCRB transcripts, as all isolated RNA had been reverse transcribed. Assay: immunoSEQ multiplex PCR; the TCRdb copy retains only in-frame clones and omits some. The sample yields almost 350,000 clones, around 20% seen once. The chain carries TRBV9 and TRBJ2-5; 7 nucleotides line up with TRBD2. The TCR sequence derives from a woman aged 18 to 35 in good health. The specimen was naive CD4+ T cells from blood. The CDR3: CASSGERGLQETQYF. The CDR3 nucleotides are TGTGCCAGCAGCGGGGAGCGGGGACTTCAAGAGACCCAGTACTTC.